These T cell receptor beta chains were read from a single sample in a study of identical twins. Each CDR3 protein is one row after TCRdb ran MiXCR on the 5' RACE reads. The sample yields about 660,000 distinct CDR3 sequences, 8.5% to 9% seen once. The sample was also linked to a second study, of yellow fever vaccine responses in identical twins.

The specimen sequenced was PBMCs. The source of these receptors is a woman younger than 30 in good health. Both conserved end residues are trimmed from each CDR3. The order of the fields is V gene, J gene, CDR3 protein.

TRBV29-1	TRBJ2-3	SVGDRTDTQY
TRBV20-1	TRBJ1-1	SARVGGSMNTEAF
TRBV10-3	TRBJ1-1	AISDYRGMTEAF
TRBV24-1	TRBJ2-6	ATSPLAGANVLT
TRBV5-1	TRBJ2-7	ASSFREASYEQY
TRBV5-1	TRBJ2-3	ASSWSGQGGNTQY
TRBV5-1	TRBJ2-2	ASSFGGPYTGELF
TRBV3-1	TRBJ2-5	ASSLRGMEETQY
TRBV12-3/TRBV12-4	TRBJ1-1	ASSTDRSNTEAF
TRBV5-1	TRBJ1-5	ASSLTSGSNQPQH
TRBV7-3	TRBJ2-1	ASSLNPRNEQF
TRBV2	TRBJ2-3	ASRDTRDKQY
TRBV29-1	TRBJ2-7	SATGRDVYEQY
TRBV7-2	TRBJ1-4	ASSVDRGIEKLF
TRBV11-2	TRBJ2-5	ASSSSFSPPGRLQETQY
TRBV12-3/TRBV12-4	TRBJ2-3	ASIRRAGGSTDTQY
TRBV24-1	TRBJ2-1	ATSGRPTSVGSYNEQF
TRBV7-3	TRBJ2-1	ASSLGTFVGNEQF
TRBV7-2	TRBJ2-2	ASSREGGGSTGELF
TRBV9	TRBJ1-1	ASSVVGVPEAF
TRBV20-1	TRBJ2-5	SADQGTQY
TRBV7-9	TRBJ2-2	ASSPRLAVDELF
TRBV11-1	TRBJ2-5	ASSPWTSGAQETQY
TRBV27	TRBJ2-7	ASSSSGLQQY
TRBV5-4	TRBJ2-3	ASSFPGLAGSDTQY
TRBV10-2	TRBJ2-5	ASRRLAGGPETQY
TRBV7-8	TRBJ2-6	ASSLYRVPHSGANVLT
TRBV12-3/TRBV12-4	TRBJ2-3	ASSLTKNGLAGADTQY
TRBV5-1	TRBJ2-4	ASSLPGAVEKEGRWAKNIQY
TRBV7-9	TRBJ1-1	ASSLVSRDGTEAF
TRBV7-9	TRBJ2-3	ASSLGLAGGDTDTQY
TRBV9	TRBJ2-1	ASSVRLAGHNEQF
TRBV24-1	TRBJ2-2	ATSRPSGRSNTGELF
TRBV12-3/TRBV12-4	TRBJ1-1	ASSLRGDGSTEAF
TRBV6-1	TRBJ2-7	ASSSSGISEQY
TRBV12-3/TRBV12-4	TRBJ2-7	ASSLGRRETYEQY
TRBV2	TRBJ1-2	ASSEVTYGYT
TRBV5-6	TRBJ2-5	ASSEDRVKIETQY
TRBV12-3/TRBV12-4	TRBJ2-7	ARTATGDYEQY
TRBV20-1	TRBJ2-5	SASGTSQETQY
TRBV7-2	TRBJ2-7	ASSFMTEPYEQY
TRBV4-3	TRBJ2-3	ASSQDRAPAGGTDTQY
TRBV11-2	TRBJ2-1	ASSGQGYNEQF
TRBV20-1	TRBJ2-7	CARDLSGQGAYEQY
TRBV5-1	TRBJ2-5	ASSFLGAGAGALQETQY
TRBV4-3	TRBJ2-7	ASSQGTDSYEQY
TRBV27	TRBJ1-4	ASKLRRGNNEKLF